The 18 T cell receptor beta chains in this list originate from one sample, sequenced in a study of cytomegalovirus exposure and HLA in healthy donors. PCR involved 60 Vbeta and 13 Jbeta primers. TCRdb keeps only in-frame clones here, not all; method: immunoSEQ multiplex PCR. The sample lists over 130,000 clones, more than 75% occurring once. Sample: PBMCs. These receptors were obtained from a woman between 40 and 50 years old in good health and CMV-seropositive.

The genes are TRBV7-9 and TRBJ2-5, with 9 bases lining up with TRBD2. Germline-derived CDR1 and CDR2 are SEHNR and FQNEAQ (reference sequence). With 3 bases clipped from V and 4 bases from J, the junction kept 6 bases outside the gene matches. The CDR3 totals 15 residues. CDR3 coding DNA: TGTGCCAGCAGCTTGGGCGGGAGGGCCCGAGAGACCCAGTACTTC. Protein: CASSLGGRARETQYF. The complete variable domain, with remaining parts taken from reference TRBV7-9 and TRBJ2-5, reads DTGVSQNPRHKITKRGQNVTFRCDPISEHNRLYWYRQTLGQGPEFLTYFQNEAQLEKSRLLSDRFSAERPKGSFSTLEIQRTEQGDSAMYLCASSLGGRARETQYFGPGTRLLVL.

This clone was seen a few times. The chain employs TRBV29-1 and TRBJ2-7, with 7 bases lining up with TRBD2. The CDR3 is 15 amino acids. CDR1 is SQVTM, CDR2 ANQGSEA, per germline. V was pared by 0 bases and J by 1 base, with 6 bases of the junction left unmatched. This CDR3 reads CSVEDPRGGSYEQYF. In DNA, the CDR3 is TGCAGCGTTGAAGATCCGAGGGGAGGGTCCTACGAGCAGTACTTC.

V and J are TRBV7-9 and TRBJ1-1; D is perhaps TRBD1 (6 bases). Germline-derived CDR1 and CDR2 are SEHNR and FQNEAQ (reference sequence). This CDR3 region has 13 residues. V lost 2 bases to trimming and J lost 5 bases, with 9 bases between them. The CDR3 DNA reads TGTGCCAGCAGCTTACAACAGGGTACTGAAGCTTTCTTT. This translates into CASSLQQGTEAFF.

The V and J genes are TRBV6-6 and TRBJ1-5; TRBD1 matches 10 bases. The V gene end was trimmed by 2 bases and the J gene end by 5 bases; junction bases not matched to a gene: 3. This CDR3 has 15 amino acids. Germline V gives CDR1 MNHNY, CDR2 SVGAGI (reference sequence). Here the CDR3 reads CASSYEGQGYQPQHF. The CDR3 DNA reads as TGTGCCAGCAGTTACGAGGGACAGGGGTATCAGCCCCAGCATTTT.

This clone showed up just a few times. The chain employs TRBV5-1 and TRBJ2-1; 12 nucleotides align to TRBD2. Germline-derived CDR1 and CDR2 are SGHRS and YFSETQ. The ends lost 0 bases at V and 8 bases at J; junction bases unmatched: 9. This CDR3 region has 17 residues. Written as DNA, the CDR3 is TGCGCCAGCAGCTTGGGGATCTCTAGCGGGAGGGCCGATGAGCAGTTCTTC. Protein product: CASSLGISSGRADEQFF. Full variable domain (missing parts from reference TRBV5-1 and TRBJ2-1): KAGVTQTPRYLIKTRGQQVTLSCSPISGHRSVSWYQQTPGQGLQFLFEYFSETQRNKGNFPGRFSGRQFSNSRSEMNVSTLELGDSALYLCASSLGISSGRADEQFFGPGTRLTVL.

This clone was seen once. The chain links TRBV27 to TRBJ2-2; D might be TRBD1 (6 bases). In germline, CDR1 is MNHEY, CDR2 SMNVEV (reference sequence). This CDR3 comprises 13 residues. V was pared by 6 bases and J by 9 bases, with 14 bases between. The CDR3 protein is CASSPGGPRELFF. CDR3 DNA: TGTGCCAGCAGCCCTGGGGGCCCCCGGGAGCTGTTTTTT.

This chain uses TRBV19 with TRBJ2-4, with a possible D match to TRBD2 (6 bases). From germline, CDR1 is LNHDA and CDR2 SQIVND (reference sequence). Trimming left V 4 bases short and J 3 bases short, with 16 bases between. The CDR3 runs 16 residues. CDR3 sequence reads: CASSTTLAINKNIQYF. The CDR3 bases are TGTGCCAGTAGTACCACTCTAGCGATCAACAAAAACATTCAGTACTTC.

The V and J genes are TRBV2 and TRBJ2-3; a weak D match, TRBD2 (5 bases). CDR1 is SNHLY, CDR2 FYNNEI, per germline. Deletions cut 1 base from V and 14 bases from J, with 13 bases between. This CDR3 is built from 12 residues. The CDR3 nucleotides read TGTGCCAGCAGTGAAGGGACTGCAAGTGGGTATTTT. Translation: CASSEGTASGYF.

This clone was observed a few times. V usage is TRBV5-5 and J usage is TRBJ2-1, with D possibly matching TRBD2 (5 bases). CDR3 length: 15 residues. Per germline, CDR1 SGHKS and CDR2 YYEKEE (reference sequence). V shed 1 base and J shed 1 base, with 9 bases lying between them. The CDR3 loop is CASSLREKSYNEQFF. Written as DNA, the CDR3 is TGTGCCAGCAGCTTGAGGGAGAAGTCCTACAATGAGCAGTTCTTC.

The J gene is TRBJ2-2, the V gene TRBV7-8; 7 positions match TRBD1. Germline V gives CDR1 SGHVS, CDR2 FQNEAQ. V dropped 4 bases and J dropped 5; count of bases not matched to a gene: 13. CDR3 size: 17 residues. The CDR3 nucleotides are TGTGCCAGCAGCTCTTATCGGACAGGAATAAGTACCGGGGAGCTGTTTTTT. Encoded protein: CASSSYRTGISTGELFF.

The CDR3 protein is CASSLAGGKGEAFF. CDR3 nucleotides: TGTGCCAGCAGCTTGGCCGGGGGAAAGGGTGAAGCTTTCTTT. This sequence joins TRBV5-6 and TRBJ1-1; TRBD1 might be the D (5 bases). The CDR3 totals 14 residues. Germline V gives CDR1 SGHDT, CDR2 YYEEEE. V was clipped by 0 bases and J by 7 bases, with 13 bases between them.

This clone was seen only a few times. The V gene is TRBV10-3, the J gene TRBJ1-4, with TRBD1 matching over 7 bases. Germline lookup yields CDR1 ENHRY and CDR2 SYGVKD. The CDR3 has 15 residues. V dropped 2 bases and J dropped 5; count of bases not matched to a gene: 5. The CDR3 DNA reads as TGTGCCATCAGTGAGCGACAGGGTTCGAATGAAAAACTGTTTTTT. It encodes CAISERQGSNEKLFF.

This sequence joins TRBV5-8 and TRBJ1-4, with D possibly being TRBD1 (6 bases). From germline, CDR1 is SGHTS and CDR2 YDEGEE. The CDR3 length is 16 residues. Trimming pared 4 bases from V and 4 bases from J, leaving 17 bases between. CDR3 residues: CASSRGAGPFNEKLFF. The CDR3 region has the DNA TGTGCCAGCAGCCGGGGGGCAGGGCCTTTTAATGAAAAACTGTTTTTT. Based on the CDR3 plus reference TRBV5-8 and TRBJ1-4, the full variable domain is EAGVTQSPTHLIKTRGQQATLRCSPISGHTSVYWYQQALGLGLQFLLWYDEGEERNRGNFPPRFSGRQFPNYSSELNVNALELEDSALYLCASSRGAGPFNEKLFFGSGTQLSVL.

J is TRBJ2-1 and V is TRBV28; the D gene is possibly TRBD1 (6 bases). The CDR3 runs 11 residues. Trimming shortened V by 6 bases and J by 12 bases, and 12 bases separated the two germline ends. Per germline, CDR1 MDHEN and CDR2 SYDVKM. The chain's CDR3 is CASRGARGQFF. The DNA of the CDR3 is TGTGCCAGCAGGGGGGCCCGCGGGCAGTTCTTC.

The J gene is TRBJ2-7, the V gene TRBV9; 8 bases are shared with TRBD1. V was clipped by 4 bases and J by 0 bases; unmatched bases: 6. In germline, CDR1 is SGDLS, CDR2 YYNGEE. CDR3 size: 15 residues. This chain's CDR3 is CASSKQGESSYEQYF. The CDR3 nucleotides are TGTGCCAGCAGCAAACAGGGGGAGAGCTCCTACGAGCAGTACTTC.

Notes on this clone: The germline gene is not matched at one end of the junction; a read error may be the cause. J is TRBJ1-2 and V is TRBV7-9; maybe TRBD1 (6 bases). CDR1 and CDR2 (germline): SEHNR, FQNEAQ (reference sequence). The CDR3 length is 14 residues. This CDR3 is CSSSYREGVYGYTF. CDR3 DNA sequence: TGTTCCAGCAGCTACAGGGAAGGGGTATATGGCTACACCTTC. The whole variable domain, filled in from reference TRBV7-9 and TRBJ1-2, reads DTGVSQNPRHKITKRGQNVTFRCDPISEHNRLYWYRQTLGQGPEFLTYFQNEAQLEKSRLLSDRFSAERPKGSFSTLEIQRTEQGDSAMYLCSSSYREGVYGYTFGSGTRLTVV.

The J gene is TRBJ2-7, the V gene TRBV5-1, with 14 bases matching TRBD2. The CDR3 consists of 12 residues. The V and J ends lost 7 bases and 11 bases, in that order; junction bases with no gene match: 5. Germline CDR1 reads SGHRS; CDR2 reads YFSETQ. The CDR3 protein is CASAGTSGREYF. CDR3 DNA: TGCGCCAGCGCCGGGACTAGCGGGAGAGAGTACTTC.

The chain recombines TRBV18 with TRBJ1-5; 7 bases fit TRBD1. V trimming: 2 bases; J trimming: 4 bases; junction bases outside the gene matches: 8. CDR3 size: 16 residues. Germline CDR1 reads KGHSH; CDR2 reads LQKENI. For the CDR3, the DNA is TGTGCCAGCTCACCAACCTCGGGACAGATTAATCAGCCCCAGCATTTT. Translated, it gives CASSPTSGQINQPQHF.